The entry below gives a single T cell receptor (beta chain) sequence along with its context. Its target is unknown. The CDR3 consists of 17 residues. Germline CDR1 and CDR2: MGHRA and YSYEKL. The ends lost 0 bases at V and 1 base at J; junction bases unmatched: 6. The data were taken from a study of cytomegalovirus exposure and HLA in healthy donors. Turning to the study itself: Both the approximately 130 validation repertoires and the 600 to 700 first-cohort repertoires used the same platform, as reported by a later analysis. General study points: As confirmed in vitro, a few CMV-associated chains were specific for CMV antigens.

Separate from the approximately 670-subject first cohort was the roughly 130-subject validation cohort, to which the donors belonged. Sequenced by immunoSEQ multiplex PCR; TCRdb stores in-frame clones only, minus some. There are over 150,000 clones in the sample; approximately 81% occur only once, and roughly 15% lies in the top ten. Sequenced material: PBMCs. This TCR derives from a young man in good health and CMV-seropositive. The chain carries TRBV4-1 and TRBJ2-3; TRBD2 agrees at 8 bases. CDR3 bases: TGCGCCAGCAGCCAAGATTGGGCGGGGGGTGGCACAGATACGCAGTATTTT. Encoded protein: CASSQDWAGGGTDTQYF.